These 20 T cell receptor beta chains originate from one sample sequenced in a study of cytomegalovirus exposure and HLA in healthy donors. The PCR employed 60 Vbeta primers together with 13 Jbeta primers. Here immunoSEQ multiplex PCR was the method, and the copy in TCRdb shows in-frame clones only, minus some. The sample lists 120,000 to 150,000 clones, approximately 70% occurring once. The sequenced sample consisted of PBMCs. The receptors derive from a woman aged 25 to 39 in good health and CMV-seronegative.

The rearrangement uses TRBV5-6 and TRBJ2-1, with TRBD2 matching 15 bases. Germline CDR1 is SGHDT and CDR2 is YYEEEE. The J segment lost 9 bases and the V segment lost 5 bases, leaving 15 bases of the junction unmatched. CDR3 size: 18 residues. The CDR3 DNA sequence: TGTGCCAGCAGGTGGATTAGGGGGACTAGCGGGGGGCGAGGTGAGCAGTTCTTC. It specifies CASRWIRGTSGGRGEQFF.

The chain combines TRBV4-1 with TRBJ2-5; 11 bases are a match to TRBD2. Germline CDR1 reads MGHRA; CDR2 reads YSYEKL. V dropped 0 bases and J dropped 1; count of bases not matched to a gene: 4. This CDR3 region has 17 residues. The CDR3 loop is CASSQDGLAGPQETQYF. In DNA form, the CDR3 reads TGCGCCAGCAGCCAAGATGGACTAGCGGGTCCCCAAGAGACCCAGTACTTC.

The chain joins TRBV5-1 to TRBJ1-2; 8 nucleotides agree with TRBD1. This CDR3 has 13 residues. Germline CDR1 reads SGHRS; CDR2 reads YFSETQ. V shed 2 bases and J 8 bases; nucleotides not matched to a gene: 5. The CDR3: CASSLDRGRGYTF. The DNA of the CDR3 is TGCGCCAGCAGCTTAGACAGGGGACGGGGCTACACCTTC.

The CDR3 DNA sequence: TGCGCCAGCAGCTTAGAGCGGGGTGGGGAGACCCAGTACTTC. It is translated as CASSLERGGETQYF. The chain has TRBV5-1 and TRBJ2-5; 7 bases line up with TRBD2. The CDR3 consists of 14 residues. The germline V gene encodes CDR1 SGHRS and CDR2 YFSETQ. V was clipped by 2 bases and J by 5 bases; unmatched bases: 6.

This clone was counted only a few times. The rearrangement links TRBV6-1 to TRBJ2-7; 8 bases align to TRBD1. V lost 7 bases to trimming and J lost 3 bases; unmatched junction nucleotides: 8. The V gene's germline CDR1 is MNHNS and CDR2 SASEGT. CDR3 size: 14 residues. CDR3: CASKRQGLSYEQYF. The CDR3 DNA reads as TGTGCCAGCAAGCGACAGGGGTTGAGCTACGAGCAGTACTTC.

This clone has a handful of counts. The rearrangement links TRBV7-3 to TRBJ1-1; TRBD1 aligns across 9 bases. Germline CDR1 SGHTA, CDR2 FQGTGA. The CDR3 contains 15 residues. After removal of 3 bases from V and 7 bases from J, the junction contained 9 bases not matched to a gene. CDR3 residues: CASSLGLQGAHEAFF. CDR3 in DNA: TGTGCCAGCAGCTTGGGCTTACAGGGGGCGCATGAAGCTTTCTTT.

CDR3 residues: CASGLVAGLVNTEAFF. CDR3 in DNA: TGTGCCAGCGGTTTAGTGGCGGGACTGGTAAACACTGAAGCTTTCTTT. V is TRBV6-5 and J is TRBJ1-1; D possibly corresponds to TRBD1 (5 bases). Trimming took 8 bases from V and 2 from J, leaving 21 bases between them. This CDR3 has 16 residues. Per germline, CDR1 MNHEY and CDR2 SVGAGI.

This chain uses TRBV2 with TRBJ2-1; 8 bases match TRBD1. This CDR3 has 15 residues. V shed 4 bases, J shed 8 bases, and the junction held 10 bases outside the gene matches. Germline CDR1 reads SNHLY; CDR2 reads FYNNEI. This CDR3 is CASSGGTGGGDEQFF. DNA of the CDR3: TGTGCCAGCAGTGGAGGAACAGGGGGAGGCGATGAGCAGTTCTTC.

V gene TRBV19 combines with J gene TRBJ2-5, with 7 bases aligning to TRBD2. The assigned J gene may be wrong: the sequence end matches TRBJ2-7 better. Germline CDR1 LNHDA, CDR2 SQIVND (reference sequence). The CDR3 runs 15 residues. The CDR3 nucleotides read TGTGCCAGTAGTATAGCGGGAGGCTTCTCCTACGAGCAGTACTTC. This encodes CASSIAGGFSYEQYF.

The chain combines TRBV9 with TRBJ1-5, with D possibly TRBD1 on 5 matching bases. The germline gives CDR1 SGDLS, CDR2 YYNGEE. The CDR3 loop spans 13 amino acids. Trimming pared 3 bases from V and 6 bases from J, leaving 10 bases between. CDR3 DNA: TGTGCCAGCAGCGCACTGGGGGGTCAGCCCCAGCATTTT. Translation: CASSALGGQPQHF.

The chain has TRBV6-4 and TRBJ1-1; no clear D gene. The V gene lost 2 bases and the J gene lost 2 bases, with 18 bases spanning the gap. The CDR3 length is 17 residues. CDR1 and CDR2 (germline): MRHNA, SNTAGT. CDR3 sequence (DNA): TGTGCCAGCAGTGACGCGAGGTGCCTGTTCGTTAACACTGAAGCTTTCTTT. It specifies CASSDARCLFVNTEAFF.

The V call is TRBV28, the J call TRBJ2-7; TRBD2 matches at 9 bases. This CDR3 has 15 amino acids. The junction had 6 bases not matched to a gene; V was cut back by 4 bases and J by 2 bases. From germline, CDR1 is MDHEN and CDR2 SYDVKM. CDR3 sequence (DNA): TGTGCCAGCAGTTCACCGACTAGCGGACCCTACGAGCAGTACTTC. It yields the protein CASSSPTSGPYEQYF.

The rearrangement uses TRBV6-5 and TRBJ2-7; TRBD1 matches 11 bases. The CDR3 extends over 14 amino acids. Germline V gene lookup returns CDR1 MNHEY and CDR2 SVGAGI. The V and J ends lost 4 bases and 5 bases, in that order; junction bases with no gene match: 4. The CDR3 region is CASSWDRGFHEQYF. As DNA, the CDR3 is TGTGCCAGCAGTTGGGACAGGGGGTTCCACGAGCAGTACTTC.

The chain joins TRBV2 to TRBJ1-5; 10 nucleotides match TRBD1. The germline V gene encodes CDR1 SNHLY and CDR2 FYNNEI. V was pared by 6 bases and J by 4 bases, with 0 bases of the junction left unmatched. The length of the CDR3 is 13 residues. The CDR3 DNA follows: TGTGCCAGCAGGGGACAGGGGAATCAGCCCCAGCATTTT. The encoded protein is CASRGQGNQPQHF.

This rearrangement joins TRBV7-2 to TRBJ2-7; TRBD1 might be the D (5 bases). The CDR3 sequence is 14 residues long. Germline CDR1 reads SGHTA; CDR2 reads FQGNSA. Trimming stripped 4 bases from V and 2 bases from J, with 12 bases between. The CDR3 bases are TGTGCCAGCAGCTCGTTCGAGACAGCCTACGAGCAGTACGTC. Amino acids: CASSSFETAYEQYV.

The chain recombines TRBV19 with TRBJ2-1; no firm D call. Germline CDR1 reads LNHDA; CDR2 reads SQIVND (reference sequence). This CDR3 is 13 amino acids long. CDR3 DNA: TGTGCAGCCGACTCGGCTTCCTACAATGAGCAGTTCTTC. Encoded protein: CAADSASYNEQFF. The full variable domain, its missing parts supplied by reference TRBV19 and TRBJ2-1, is DGGITQSPKYLFRKEGQNVTLSCEQNLNHDAMYWYRQDPGQGLRLIYYSQIVNDFQKGDIAEGYSVSREKKESFPLTVTSAQKNPTAFYLCAADSASYNEQFFGPGTRLTVL.

The V gene is TRBV6-1, the J gene TRBJ1-5, with TRBD1 matching 7 bases. The J segment lost 4 bases and the V segment lost 10 bases, leaving 13 bases of the junction unmatched. Germline CDR1 and CDR2: MNHNS and SASEGT. The CDR3 runs to 15 residues. CDR3 residues: CATHDGQVANQPQHF. CDR3 coding DNA: TGTGCCACCCACGACGGACAGGTTGCAAATCAGCCCCAGCATTTT.

The chain combines TRBV6-5 with TRBJ2-5; D might be TRBD2 (6 bases). Germline V gene data show CDR1 as MNHEY and CDR2 as SVGAGI. The V end was cut by 5 bases, the J end by 2 bases, with 15 bases between. The CDR3 spans 15 residues. CDR3 sequence reads: CASSRGTVEQETQYF. DNA for the CDR3: TGTGCCAGCAGTCGGGGGACTGTCGAGCAAGAGACCCAGTACTTC.

This clone was detected only once. This chain connects TRBV11-2 to TRBJ2-5; 14 nucleotides match TRBD2. The CDR3 is made up of 16 amino acids. Trimming cost V 4 bases and J 5 bases; bases outside gene matches: 6. Looked up from germline, CDR1 is SGHAT and CDR2 is FQNNGV. Here the CDR3 reads CASSSRTSGGRETQYF. Written as DNA, the CDR3 is TGTGCCAGCAGCTCACGGACTAGCGGGGGGAGGGAGACCCAGTACTTC.

The V call is TRBV6-5, the J call TRBJ1-6, with 9 positions matching TRBD1. The germline V gene encodes CDR1 MNHEY and CDR2 SVGAGI. The ends lost 9 bases at V and 7 bases at J; junction bases unmatched: 10. This CDR3 contains 15 residues. The DNA for the CDR3 is TGTGCCAGTCGGACAGGGGCCCCTTCGAATTCACCCCTCCACTTT. Translating it yields CASRTGAPSNSPLHF.